A single sample gave rise to the 15 T cell receptor beta chains below, sequenced in a study of blood T cell repertoires in COVID-19. Method: immunoSEQ multiplex PCR; TCRdb's copy keeps in-frame clones and lacks some. The table shows some 28,000 clones, with roughly 79% occurring only once. Specimen: peripheral blood. These receptors all come from an older man with acute or convalescent COVID-19.

This clone was seen only once. This rearrangement joins TRBV21-1 to TRBJ1-1. TRBV21-1 is annotated as a pseudogene. This CDR3 spans 13 amino acids. CDR3 amino acids: CASSKVGGFEAFF. The CDR3 nucleotides are TGTGCCAGCAGCAAAGTGGGGGGTTTTGAAGCTTTCTTT.

The rearrangement uses TRBV7-7 and TRBJ2-5, with no clear D. Germline V gives CDR1 SSHAT, CDR2 FNYEAQ (reference sequence). The germline V and J ends were trimmed by 5 bases and 7 bases, with 17 bases remaining between them. The CDR3 has 14 residues. The chain's CDR3 is CASSDGGVMGTQYF. DNA for the CDR3: TGTGCCAGCAGCGACGGCGGCGTGATGGGGACCCAGTACTTC.

The CDR3 DNA is TGTGCCAGCAGTGAAGGTGGCGGGGGTCAGCCCCAGCATTTT. Amino acid sequence: CASSEGGGGQPQHF. This chain uses TRBV6-1 with TRBJ1-5; TRBD1 is a possible D gene (5 bases). Germline V CDR1 and CDR2: MNHNS, SASEGT. Trimming cost V 1 base and J 6 bases, with 10 bases left between them. The CDR3 length is 14 residues.

The chain combines TRBV27 with TRBJ2-1; D not certain. Germline V gene data show CDR1 as MNHEY and CDR2 as SMNVEV (reference sequence). Trimming took off 4 bases at V and 4 bases at J, with 14 bases between the two ends. The CDR3 totals 15 residues. Here the CDR3 reads CASSSALQDYNEQFF. The CDR3 region has the DNA TGTGCCAGCAGTTCGGCCCTGCAGGATTACAATGAGCAGTTCTTC.

V is TRBV6-5 and J is TRBJ1-4; D unresolved. With 6 bases removed from V and 0 bases from J, the gap between germline ends came to 11 bases. Germline values: CDR1 MNHEY, CDR2 SVGAGI. This CDR3 has 15 amino acids. In DNA form, the CDR3 reads TGTGCCAGCAGCTCCGGCGGCGCAACTAATGAAAAACTGTTTTTT. It yields the protein CASSSGGATNEKLFF.

This chain connects TRBV3-1 (or the pseudogene TRBV3-2) to TRBJ2-7; no clear D gene. Trimming took off 4 bases at V and 2 bases at J, with 21 bases between the two ends. The germline CDR1 and CDR2 sequences are LGHDT and YNNKEL (reference sequence). The CDR3 runs to 17 residues. The CDR3 DNA is TGTGCCAGCAGCCGACTTTGGAGCGCAGCTACCACCTACGAGCAGTACTTC. Protein sequence: CASSRLWSAATTYEQYF.

The CDR3 nucleotides are TGCAGCGTTCTCCTAGCAGCCGATGAGCAGTTCTTC. This gives the protein CSVLLAADEQFF. V usage is TRBV29-1 and J usage is TRBJ2-1, with D possibly TRBD2 on 5 matching bases. Germline V gene data show CDR1 as SQVTM and CDR2 as ANQGSEA. V was trimmed by 5 bases and J by 8 bases, leaving 13 bases between them. CDR3 length: 12 residues.

This clone was counted a single time. J is TRBJ2-7 and V is TRBV12-5, with 7 bases that match TRBD2. The ends lost 6 bases at V and 6 bases at J; junction bases unmatched: 5. This CDR3 has 12 residues. Germline CDR1 LGHNT, CDR2 FRNRAP. The CDR3 spells CASGGERGEQYF. In DNA, the CDR3 is TGTGCTAGTGGGGGGGAGCGGGGCGAGCAGTACTTC.

This clone is termed medium-sized. The chain has TRBV29-1 and TRBJ1-2, with D unclear. In germline, CDR1 is SQVTM, CDR2 ANQGSEA. This CDR3 contains 12 residues. V was clipped by 0 bases and J by 4 bases, with 6 bases between them. As DNA, the CDR3 is TGCAGCGTTGAAGAAACCGGCTATGGCTACACCTTC. Its protein is CSVEETGYGYTF.

The genes are TRBV12-3 or TRBV12-4 and TRBJ2-5, with D possibly matching TRBD1 (6 bases). The germline V and J ends were trimmed by 1 base and 5 bases, with 8 bases remaining between them. The CDR3 loop spans 13 amino acids. CDR3 residues: CASSLGRGETQYF. Written as DNA, the CDR3 is TGTGCCAGCAGTTTAGGCAGGGGTGAGACCCAGTACTTC.

V usage is TRBV7-6 and J usage is TRBJ1-1, with 9 bases fitting TRBD1. The CDR3 has 19 amino acids. With V trimmed by 5 bases and J by 1 base, 17 bases remained unmatched. Germline-derived CDR1 and CDR2 are SGHVS and FNYEAQ. CDR3 in DNA: TGTGCCAGCAGCGAAGCTGGACAGGGGCATCTAACGAGGAACACTGAAGCTTTCTTT. Translated, it gives CASSEAGQGHLTRNTEAFF.

This chain uses TRBV5-1 with TRBJ2-1; D may be TRBD1 (5 bases). Trimming pared 2 bases from V and 5 bases from J, leaving 11 bases between. Per germline, CDR1 SGHRS and CDR2 YFSETQ. This CDR3 has 14 residues. CDR3 in amino acids: CASSFGRADNEQFF. The CDR3 coding sequence is TGCGCCAGCAGCTTCGGCAGGGCGGACAATGAGCAGTTCTTC.

The chain links TRBV7-2 to TRBJ1-2; tentatively, D is TRBD1 (6 bases). CDR1 is SGHTA and CDR2 is FQGNSA in the germline V gene. The CDR3 consists of 14 residues. Trimming pared 5 bases from V and 8 bases from J, leaving 18 bases between. Here the CDR3 DNA reads TGTGCCAGCAGCGACGGGACATTTGGTGTGGGCTACACCTTC. It is translated as CASSDGTFGVGYTF.

This clone was counted a few times. This sequence joins TRBV9 and TRBJ1-4, with 7 bases fitting TRBD1. The V segment lost 3 bases and the J segment 7 bases; nucleotides outside the gene matches: 6. The germline gives CDR1 SGDLS, CDR2 YYNGEE. The CDR3 contains 14 residues. The CDR3: CASSAGQWGEKLFF. As DNA, the CDR3 is TGTGCCAGCAGCGCGGGACAGTGGGGTGAAAAACTGTTTTTT.

The chain recombines TRBV10-3 with TRBJ2-1, with 9 bases lining up with TRBD1. CDR3 length: 18 amino acids. The V gene's germline CDR1 is ENHRY and CDR2 SYGVKD. V was clipped by 4 bases and J by 4 bases; unmatched bases: 14. The CDR3 here is CAISGTGELAGYYNEQFF. CDR3 DNA: TGTGCCATCAGTGGGACAGGGGAGTTGGCGGGATATTACAATGAGCAGTTCTTC.